Described below is a single TCR beta chain sequence and its context. V was shortened by 2 bases and J by 7 bases, with 21 bases between the two germline ends. The CDR3 is made up of 17 amino acids. The data were taken from a study of shared clonotypes between healthy human individuals. For each subset, genomic DNA was distributed in equal portions over several immunoSEQ plates. Sequencing was performed with immunoSEQ multiplex PCR; in TCRdb, only in-frame clones are kept and a portion is missing. The sample gives 950,000 to 1,200,000 clones, 60% to 80% of which show up once; 0.89% is in the top ten. The chain is built from TRBV23-1 and TRBJ1-3; D is uncertain. Being an ORF, TRBV23-1 has a function that is uncertain. This TCR derives from a young man in good health. Some clones in this sample may be carry-over from other donors' samples. The sequenced sample was memory CD4+ T cells from PBMCs. Sample subset: CD45RA-negative fraction. The chain's CDR3 is CASSQHPRPLPGNTIYF. Here the CDR3 DNA reads TGCGCCAGCAGTCAACATCCCCGTCCCCTCCCCGGGAACACCATATATTTT.